Below are 31 T cell receptor beta chains sequenced from a single sample in a study of cytomegalovirus exposure and HLA in healthy donors. The data were produced by immunoSEQ multiplex PCR, yet TCRdb's version contains in-frame clones alone and is incomplete. In the table there are roughly 200,000 clones, approximately 86% of which are singletons. Sample: PBMCs. The source is a man between 25 and 39 years old in good health and CMV-seropositive.

This clone was picked up one time. This chain connects TRBV19 to TRBJ2-7; D possibly corresponds to TRBD2 (5 bases). With 1 base removed from V and 5 bases from J, the gap between germline ends came to 18 bases. The CDR3 is 16 residues long. The germline CDR1 and CDR2 sequences are LNHDA and SQIVND (reference sequence). The chain's CDR3 is CASSIGPIIGGNEQYF. CDR3 DNA: TGTGCCAGTAGTATAGGGCCGATCATCGGAGGAAACGAGCAGTACTTC.

The gene calls are TRBV27 and TRBJ2-7; possibly TRBD1 or TRBD2 for D (5 bases each). The V and J ends lost 4 bases and 0 bases respectively, with 13 bases between them. The germline V gene encodes CDR1 MNHEY and CDR2 SMNVEV (reference sequence). The length of the CDR3 is 15 residues. For the CDR3, the DNA is TGTGCCAGCAGTTGGGACCTTCTAAGCTCCTACGAGCAGTACTTC. It yields the protein CASSWDLLSSYEQYF.

The V call is TRBV27, the J call TRBJ1-5; D is unresolved. The germline CDR1 and CDR2 sequences are MNHEY and SMNVEV (reference sequence). V dropped 2 bases and J dropped 3 bases, with 8 bases sitting between them. The CDR3 spans 14 residues. For the CDR3, the DNA is TGTGCCAGCAGTTTAGGTGGATTCAATCAGCCCCAGCATTTT. This encodes CASSLGGFNQPQHF.

The J gene is TRBJ2-1, the V gene TRBV7-6; D possibly corresponds to TRBD2 (7 bases). The CDR3 has 16 amino acids. Trimming stripped 7 bases from V and 8 bases from J, with 24 bases between. Germline-derived CDR1 and CDR2 are SGHVS and FNYEAQ. In DNA, the CDR3 is TGTGCCAGCAACAATTTAGGGGGGGGGCCTAAGGATGAGCAGTTCTTC. Its translation is CASNNLGGGPKDEQFF. Supplemented by reference TRBV7-6 and TRBJ2-1, the full variable domain reads GAGVSQSPRYKVTKRGQDVALRCDPISGHVSLYWYRQALGQGPEFLTYFNYEAQQDKSGLPNDRFSAERPEGSISTLTIQRTEQRDSAMYRCASNNLGGGPKDEQFFGPGTRLTVL.

V and J are TRBV6-6 and TRBJ1-6; unclear D gene. The germline gives CDR1 MNHNY, CDR2 SVGAGI (reference sequence). The CDR3 has 14 residues. The V end lost 4 bases, the J end lost 1 base, and 5 bases lay between the germline ends. The DNA for the CDR3 is TGTGCCAGCAGTTTCGGATCCTATAATTCACCCCTCCACTTT. Translating gives CASSFGSYNSPLHF.

This clone was observed once. This chain links TRBV27 with TRBJ2-7, with 7 bases aligning to TRBD1. V lost 3 bases to trimming and J lost 1 base; unmatched junction nucleotides: 6. Germline CDR1 is MNHEY and CDR2 is SMNVEV (reference sequence). The CDR3 spans 15 residues. CDR3 DNA sequence: TGTGCCAGCAGTTTGCGACAGGGTGGGTCCTACGAGCAGTACTTC. Encoded protein: CASSLRQGGSYEQYF.

The chain employs TRBV5-4 and TRBJ2-7; 8 bases line up with TRBD2. Germline V gene data show CDR1 as SGHNT and CDR2 as YYREEE (reference sequence). V was clipped by 3 bases and J by 0 bases; unmatched bases: 8. The CDR3 consists of 16 residues. CDR3 loop: CASSSKIAGSSYEQYF. CDR3 DNA sequence: TGTGCCAGCAGCTCGAAGATAGCGGGAAGCTCCTACGAGCAGTACTTC.

This chain links TRBV27 with TRBJ1-2; 8 bases are a match to TRBD1. Per the germline V gene, CDR1 is MNHEY and CDR2 is SMNVEV (reference sequence). The J segment lost 4 bases and the V segment lost 5 bases, leaving 9 bases of the junction unmatched. The CDR3 spans 15 residues. The CDR3 bases are TGTGCCAGCAGTGCGGGGACAGGCGATTCCTATGGCTACACCTTC. As protein: CASSAGTGDSYGYTF.

The rearrangement links TRBV6-1 to TRBJ2-2, with 8 bases matching TRBD1. Germline CDR1 reads MNHNS; CDR2 reads SASEGT. V shed 8 bases and J 6 bases; nucleotides not matched to a gene: 8. The CDR3 covers 14 residues. This CDR3 reads CASSSGGEAGELFF. CDR3 in DNA: TGTGCCAGCTCCTCAGGGGGCGAGGCCGGGGAGCTGTTTTTT.

The rearrangement joins TRBV19 to TRBJ2-1; 10 bases map to TRBD2. Trimming took 3 bases from V and 5 from J; bases not matched to a gene: 7. This CDR3 is 16 amino acids long. Germline loops: CDR1 LNHDA, CDR2 SQIVND (reference sequence). CDR3 sequence: CASSIPSGGGNNEQFF. Written as DNA, the CDR3 is TGTGCCAGTAGTATCCCTAGCGGGGGAGGGAACAATGAGCAGTTCTTC.

The chain combines TRBV6-4 with TRBJ1-1; 7 bases are a match to TRBD1. V gave up 5 bases and J gave up 0 bases; unmatched junction bases: 3. The germline CDR1 and CDR2 sequences are MRHNA and SNTAGT. The CDR3 is 14 residues long. The chain's CDR3 is CASSSDRLNTEAFF. CDR3 nucleotides: TGTGCCAGCAGTTCGGACAGGTTGAACACTGAAGCTTTCTTT.

The chain recombines TRBV27 with TRBJ1-2, with D possibly TRBD1 on 5 matching bases. Trimming removed 3 bases from V and 3 bases from J, with 14 bases in between. The CDR3 extends over 15 amino acids. Germline lookup yields CDR1 MNHEY and CDR2 SMNVEV (reference sequence). The CDR3 DNA reads TGTGCCAGCAGTTTCTTCCCGAGAGGGGACTATGGCTACACCTTC. The encoded protein is CASSFFPRGDYGYTF.

A single count supports this clone. V usage is TRBV29-1 and J usage is TRBJ1-4, with TRBD1 as a possible D gene (6 bases). Germline V gives CDR1 SQVTM, CDR2 ANQGSEA. Trimming removed 7 bases at V and 8 bases at J, with 14 bases between. This CDR3 contains 12 residues. CDR3 nucleotide sequence: TGCAGCGGGGACGGGGGCGACGAAAAACTGTTTTTT. Translation gives CSGDGGDEKLFF.

This clone was found a few times. This chain connects TRBV6-5 to TRBJ2-1, with TRBD2 identical over 7 bases. V shed 0 bases, J shed 12 bases, and the junction held 2 bases outside the gene matches. The length of the CDR3 is 12 residues. CDR1 and CDR2 (germline): MNHEY, SVGAGI. DNA of the CDR3: TGTGCCAGCAGTTACTCCGGGGGGAGGCAGTTCTTC. This translates into CASSYSGGRQFF.

There are a few counts of this clone. CDR3 sequence: CASGGNPNYEQYF. The CDR3 bases are TGTGCCAGCGGCGGGAACCCAAATTACGAGCAGTACTTC. The chain joins TRBV2 to TRBJ2-7, with D possibly TRBD2 on 6 matching bases. The germline V gene encodes CDR1 SNHLY and CDR2 FYNNEI. V lost 8 bases, J lost 4 bases, and 15 bases lay in between. This CDR3 has 13 amino acids.

V gene TRBV5-3 combines with J gene TRBJ2-3; D gene ambiguous. TRBV5-3 carries the ORF label, with uncertain function. This CDR3 has 14 amino acids. V gave up 0 bases and J gave up 4 bases, with 9 bases separating them. The chain's CDR3 is CARSLVQKADTQYF. The CDR3 DNA follows: TGTGCCAGAAGCTTGGTACAGAAGGCAGATACGCAGTATTTT.

This chain links TRBV5-1 with TRBJ1-6, with unresolved D. Germline-derived CDR1 and CDR2 are SGHRS and YFSETQ. The CDR3 is 12 amino acids. The V and J ends lost 0 bases and 9 bases respectively, with 4 bases between them. The CDR3 DNA sequence: TGCGCCAGCAGCTTGGGGGGTTCACCCCTCCACTTT. This translates into CASSLGGSPLHF.

V is TRBV19 and J is TRBJ2-6, with a weak D call TRBD2 (5 bases). Trimming removed 5 bases at V and 4 bases at J, with 15 bases between. Germline CDR1 is LNHDA and CDR2 is SQIVND (reference sequence). CDR3 length: 16 amino acids. The CDR3 region has the DNA TGTGCCAGTAGTGACTGGGCGTCGGGAGGGGCCAACGTCCTGACTTTC. Its translation is CASSDWASGGANVLTF.

The sample holds one count of this clone. The rearrangement links TRBV11-2 to TRBJ2-1, with D possibly being TRBD2 (6 bases). Trimming stripped 5 bases from V and 7 bases from J, with 12 bases between. CDR3 length equals 13 residues. CDR1 and CDR2 (germline): SGHAT, FQNNGV. The chain's CDR3 is CASSVGTGNEQFF. The DNA for the CDR3 is TGTGCCAGCAGCGTGGGGACTGGGAATGAGCAGTTCTTC.

This chain links TRBV5-1 with TRBJ1-1; no reliable D call. The CDR3 consists of 15 residues. The V gene's germline CDR1 is SGHRS and CDR2 YFSETQ. The V gene lost 4 bases and the J gene lost 4 bases, with 17 bases spanning the gap. The CDR3 DNA sequence: TGCGCCAGCAGCCCGCCCTTTGGTGGTGGCACTGAAGCTTTCTTT. Protein sequence: CASSPPFGGGTEAFF.

The rearrangement links TRBV6-5 to TRBJ2-7; D possibly matches TRBD1 or TRBD2 (7 bases each). CDR1 and CDR2 from the germline V gene are MNHEY and SVGAGI. The ends were cut back, 3 bases at V and 7 bases at J, with 19 bases in the middle. The CDR3 has 15 amino acids. The CDR3 reads CASSYEAGGGREQYF. The DNA for the CDR3 is TGTGCCAGCAGTTATGAAGCAGGGGGGGGGAGGGAGCAGTACTTC.

The chain employs TRBV6-5 and TRBJ1-1, with D perhaps TRBD1 (5 bases). Germline-derived CDR1 and CDR2 are MNHEY and SVGAGI. The V end lost 5 bases, the J end lost 10 bases, and 11 bases lay between the germline ends. The length of the CDR3 is 11 residues. The chain's CDR3 is CASSQTGVAFF. In DNA, the CDR3 is TGTGCCAGCAGTCAGACGGGGGTAGCTTTCTTT.

This clone has at least ten counts. V gene TRBV5-1 combines with J gene TRBJ1-2; D is uncertain. This CDR3 has 17 residues. Trimming cost V 3 bases and J 4 bases, with 22 bases left between them. From germline, CDR1 is SGHRS and CDR2 YFSETQ. The CDR3 DNA follows: TGCGCCAGCAGCTCCCCCATCGGTCCGGGAGAGGCCTATGGCTACACCTTC. Protein: CASSSPIGPGEAYGYTF.

This chain uses TRBV6-1 with TRBJ2-4; D not certain. Germline V gene sequence: CDR1 MNHNS, CDR2 SASEGT. V dropped 1 base and J dropped 5 bases, with 12 bases sitting between them. The CDR3 extends over 15 amino acids. As DNA, the CDR3 is TGTGCCAGCAGTGAAGTTGGGGATTGGGAAAACATTCAGTACTTC. It specifies CASSEVGDWENIQYF.

The chain carries TRBV7-2 and TRBJ2-1; 10 bases line up with TRBD1. Looked up from germline, CDR1 is SGHTA and CDR2 is FQGNSA. J was trimmed by 5 bases and V by 5 bases; bases with no gene match: 6. CDR3 length: 15 residues. This CDR3 is CASSTDRGRNNEQFF. CDR3 DNA: TGTGCCAGCAGCACCGACAGGGGGCGGAACAATGAGCAGTTCTTC.

The V and J genes are TRBV28 and TRBJ2-4; tentative D call: TRBD2 (6 bases). Trimming stripped 3 bases from V and 1 base from J, with 10 bases between. This CDR3 has 15 residues. CDR1 MDHEN and CDR2 SYDVKM come from the germline V gene. Here the CDR3 reads CASSFGGAAKNIQYF. The CDR3 nucleotides read TGTGCCAGCAGTTTCGGGGGTGCGGCCAAAAACATTCAGTACTTC.

Of note for this clone: The same CDR3 can be traced to other DNA sequences in this sample. The rearrangement uses TRBV25-1 and TRBJ1-1; D is uncertain. Per the germline V gene, CDR1 is MGHDK and CDR2 is SYGVNS. Trimming shortened V by 3 bases and J by 5 bases, and 4 bases separated the two germline ends. This CDR3 spans 11 amino acids. CDR3 region: CASSERTEAFF. The CDR3 DNA reads as TGTGCCAGCAGTGAGAGGACTGAAGCTTTCTTT.

The chain is built from TRBV19 and TRBJ2-7, with D possibly being TRBD2 (5 bases). Germline CDR1 reads LNHDA; CDR2 reads SQIVND (reference sequence). Trimming removed 5 bases at V and 2 bases at J, with 13 bases between. The length of the CDR3 is 14 residues. CDR3 loop: CASSHSGPPYEQYF. The CDR3 region has the DNA TGTGCCAGTAGTCACAGCGGCCCGCCCTACGAGCAGTACTTC.

As regards this clone: Distinct nucleotide sequences in the sample also encode this CDR3. The chain links TRBV18 to TRBJ1-1, with D tentatively TRBD1 (5 bases). Trimming shortened V by 3 bases and J by 1 base, and 6 bases separated the two germline ends. This CDR3 spans 13 amino acids. The germline V gene has CDR1 KGHSH and CDR2 LQKENI. CDR3 DNA: TGTGCCAGCTCACCGGGGGGGAACACTGAAGCTTTCTTT. The encoded protein is CASSPGGNTEAFF.

The table lists this clone with a count of one. The gene calls are TRBV27 and TRBJ2-5; D perhaps matches TRBD2 (5 bases). The germline V gene has CDR1 MNHEY and CDR2 SMNVEV (reference sequence). This CDR3 is 13 amino acids long. V lost 4 bases and J lost 5, with 11 bases in between. For the CDR3, the DNA is TGTGCCAGCAGTTCGGGTTGGAGGGAGACCCAGTACTTC. This encodes CASSSGWRETQYF.

V and J are TRBV5-1 and TRBJ2-7; 7 bases fit TRBD2. Germline trimming cut 1 base from V and 5 bases from J; bases unmatched to any gene: 21. From germline, CDR1 is SGHRS and CDR2 YFSETQ. The CDR3 is made up of 19 amino acids. CDR3 amino acids: CASSLRLADVEGSIHEQYF. CDR3 DNA: TGCGCCAGCAGCTTGCGGCTAGCGGACGTTGAGGGCTCCATCCACGAGCAGTACTTC.